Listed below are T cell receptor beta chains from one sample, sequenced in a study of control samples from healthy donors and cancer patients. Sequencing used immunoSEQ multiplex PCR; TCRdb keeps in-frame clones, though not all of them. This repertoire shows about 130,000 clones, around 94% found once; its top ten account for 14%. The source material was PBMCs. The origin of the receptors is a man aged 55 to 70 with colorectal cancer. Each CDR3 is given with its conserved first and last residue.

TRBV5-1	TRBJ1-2	CASSLEGRGRNGYTF
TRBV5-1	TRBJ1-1	CASSSNSMGAEAFF
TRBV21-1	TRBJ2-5	CASSKETGLRETQYF
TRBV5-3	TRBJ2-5	CARSLGDRDQETQYF
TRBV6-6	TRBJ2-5	CASSYGLAAEQTQYF
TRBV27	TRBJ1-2	CASSLSPGGDYGYTF
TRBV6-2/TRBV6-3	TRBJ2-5	CASSYGDQETQYF
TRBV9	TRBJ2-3	CASSPPTVTDTQYF
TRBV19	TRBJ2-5	CASSIDLTETQYF
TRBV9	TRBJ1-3	CASSVSSSGNTIYF
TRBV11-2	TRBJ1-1	CASSLEANTEAFF
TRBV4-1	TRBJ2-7	CASSQSGTGVEEQYF
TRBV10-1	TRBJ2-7	CASSELAGSPEQYF
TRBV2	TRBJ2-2	CASSDSGTNTGELFF
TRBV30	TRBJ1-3	CAWRRSGNTIYF
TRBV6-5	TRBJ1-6	CASSSSTGFSSPLHF
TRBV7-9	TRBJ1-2	CASSLDGGDGYTF
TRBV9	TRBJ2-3	CASSAGTSGGLSTDTQYF
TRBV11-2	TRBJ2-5	CASSRGQSAFQETQYF
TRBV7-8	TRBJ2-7	CASSLRNEQYF
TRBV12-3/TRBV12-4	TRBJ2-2	CASSKRTGELFF
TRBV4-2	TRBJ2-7	CASSQDEGGVYEQYF
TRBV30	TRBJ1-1	CAWSPTGGLAEAFF
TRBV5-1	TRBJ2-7	CASSPEARGSYEQYF
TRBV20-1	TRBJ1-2	CSASANYGYTF
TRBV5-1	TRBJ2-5	CASRLAGLGGQETQYF
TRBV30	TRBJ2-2	CAWSGNTGELFF
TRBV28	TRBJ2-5	CASSSGQIETQYF
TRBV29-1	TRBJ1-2	CSVEETGGPLFRYGYTF
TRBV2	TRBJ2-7	CASSRDVTYEQYF
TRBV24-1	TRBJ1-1	CATSEEGTEAFF
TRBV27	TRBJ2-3	CASSAGTGTDTQYF
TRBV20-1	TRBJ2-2	CSASVNGGADTGELFF
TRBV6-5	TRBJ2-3	CASVPRQGATDTQYF
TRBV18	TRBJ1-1	CASSLNTGGWTEAFF
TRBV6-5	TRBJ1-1	CASSFTDANTEAFF
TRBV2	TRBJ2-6	CASSVRGAGANVLTF
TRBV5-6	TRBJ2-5	CASSLGQGRETQYF
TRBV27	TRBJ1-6	CASSLSDGSYNSPLHF
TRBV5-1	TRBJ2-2	CASTLAEETGELFF
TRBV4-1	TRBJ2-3	CASSQADWADTQYF